The rows below give T cell receptor beta chains drawn from one sample of a study of T cell changes during pregnancy in multiple sclerosis. TCRdb's copy holds only in-frame clones and misses some; the assay was immunoSEQ multiplex PCR. Seen here are approximately 20,000 clones, roughly 85% observed once, and the top ten hold about 5.8%. The material was CD8+ T cells from peripheral blood mononuclear cells, obtained in the third trimester of pregnancy. The receptors originated from a female donor in good health, enrolled as a control in a pregnancy study. CDR3s include the opening cysteine and the closing phenylalanine or tryptophan. A D gene is named only where the DNA matches it firmly. Only part of the rows carry a size: once, few, many, or a class if the clone is expanded.

d_call	clone_size	v_call	j_call	cdr3_nt	cdr3_aa
-	-	TRBV4-1	TRBJ1-6	TGCGCCAGCAGCCAAGATTCCCAGGAAGTATGGGATTCACCCCTCCACTTT	CASSQDSQEVWDSPLHF
-	once	TRBV5-6	TRBJ2-6	TGTGCCAGCAGCTTGGGAGTAAACTCTGGGGCCAACGTCCTGACTTTC	CASSLGVNSGANVLTF
-	-	TRBV7-2	TRBJ2-6	TGTGCCAGCAGCTTAGGTAGGGGGTACTCTGGGGCCAACGTCCTGACTTTC	CASSLGRGYSGANVLTF
-	-	TRBV4-3	TRBJ1-2	TGCGCCAGCAGCCCGACGGACAGCTACTATGGCTACACCTTC	CASSPTDSYYGYTF
-	-	TRBV18	TRBJ1-3	TGTGCCAGCTCCCCAGGATATGGAGAGGACACCATATATTTT	CASSPGYGEDTIYF
-	-	TRBV2	TRBJ2-3	TGTGCCATCACTACCCGGTGGGATACGCAGTATTTT	CAITTRWDTQYF
-	once	TRBV7-9	TRBJ2-1	TGTGCCAGCAGGCCCTCCGAGCGGAGCTACAATGAGCAGTTCTTC	CASRPSERSYNEQFF
-	-	TRBV19	TRBJ2-1	TGTGCCAGTAGTATTTCGGGGGAACCCTACAATGAGCAGTTCTTC	CASSISGEPYNEQFF
TRBD1	-	TRBV7-2	TRBJ1-2	TGTGCCAGCAGGGCCCCGGGACAGGGGATTTATGGCTACACCTTC	CASRAPGQGIYGYTF
TRBD1	-	TRBV13	TRBJ2-7	TGTGCCAGCAGCAACGACAGGGGGCACGACGAGCAGTACTTC	CASSNDRGHDEQYF
-	-	TRBV4-1	TRBJ2-2	TGCGCCAGCAGCCATAGGACAGCCAACTTTCATCGGACCGGGGAGCTGTTTTTT	CASSHRTANFHRTGELFF
-	-	TRBV4-3	TRBJ2-5	TGCGCCAGCAGCCAAGCCCTTGCGGGCCAAGAGACCCAGTACTTC	CASSQALAGQETQYF
TRBD1	-	TRBV4-1	TRBJ1-4	TGCGCCAGCAGCCTCAGACAGGGGAAGGCTGAAAAACTGTTTTTT	CASSLRQGKAEKLFF
TRBD1	-	TRBV11-2	TRBJ2-7	TGTGCCAGCAGCTTAGCTACTACAGGGGCCCTCTCCTACGAGCAGTACTTC	CASSLATTGALSYEQYF